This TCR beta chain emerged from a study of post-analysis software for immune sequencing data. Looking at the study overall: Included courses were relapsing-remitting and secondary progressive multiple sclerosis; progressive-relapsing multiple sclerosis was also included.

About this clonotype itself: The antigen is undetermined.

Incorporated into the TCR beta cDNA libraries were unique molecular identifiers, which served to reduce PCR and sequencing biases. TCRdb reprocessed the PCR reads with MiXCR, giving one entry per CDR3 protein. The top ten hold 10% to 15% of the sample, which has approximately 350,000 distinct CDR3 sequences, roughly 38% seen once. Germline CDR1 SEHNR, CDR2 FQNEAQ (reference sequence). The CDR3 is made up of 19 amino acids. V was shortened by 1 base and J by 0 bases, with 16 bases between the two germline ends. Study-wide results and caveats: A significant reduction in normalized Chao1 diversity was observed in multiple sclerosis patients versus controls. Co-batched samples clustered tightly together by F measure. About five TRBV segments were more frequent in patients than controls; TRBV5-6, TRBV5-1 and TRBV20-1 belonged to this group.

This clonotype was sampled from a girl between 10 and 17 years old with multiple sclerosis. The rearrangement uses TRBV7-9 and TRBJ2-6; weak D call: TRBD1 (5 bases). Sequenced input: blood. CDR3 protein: CASSLVFATDGSGANVLTF. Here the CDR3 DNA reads TGTGCCAGCAGCTTAGTATTCGCGACAGACGGCTCTGGGGCCAACGTCCTGACTTTC.